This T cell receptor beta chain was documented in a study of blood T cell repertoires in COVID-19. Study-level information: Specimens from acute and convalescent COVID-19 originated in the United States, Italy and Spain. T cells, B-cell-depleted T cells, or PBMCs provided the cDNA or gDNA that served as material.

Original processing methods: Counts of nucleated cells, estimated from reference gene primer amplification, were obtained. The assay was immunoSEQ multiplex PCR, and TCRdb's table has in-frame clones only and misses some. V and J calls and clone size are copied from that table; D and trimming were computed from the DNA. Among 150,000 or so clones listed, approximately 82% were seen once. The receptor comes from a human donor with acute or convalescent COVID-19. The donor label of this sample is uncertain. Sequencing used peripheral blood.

The CDR3 sequence: CASSSSRGSYGYTF. The CDR3 bases are TGTGCCAGCAGCTCCAGCCGGGGGAGCTATGGCTACACCTTC. The chain joins TRBV7-2 to TRBJ1-2; tentative D call: TRBD1 (5 bases). CDR1 is SGHTA and CDR2 is FQGNSA in the germline V gene. Trimming took off 4 bases at V and 4 bases at J, with 13 bases between the two ends. The CDR3 loop spans 14 amino acids.